Each of the 11 T cell receptor beta chains below was sequenced from the same sample in a study of cytomegalovirus exposure and HLA in healthy donors. Researchers ran the PCR with 60 Vbeta and 13 Jbeta primers. TCRdb's copy holds only in-frame clones and misses some; the assay was immunoSEQ multiplex PCR. The sample consists of around 130,000 clones, 65% to 85% of them appearing once. Source material: PBMCs. The receptors derive from a woman aged 35 to 49 in good health and CMV-seropositive.

The chain couples TRBV19 to TRBJ1-5; 9 bases match TRBD1. Germline CDR1 is LNHDA and CDR2 is SQIVND (reference sequence). The CDR3 has 13 residues. Trimming cost V 7 bases and J 7 bases; bases outside gene matches: 5. CDR3 sequence reads: CASMGQGEQPQHF. The CDR3 DNA follows: TGTGCCAGTATGGGACAGGGAGAGCAGCCCCAGCATTTT.

V usage is TRBV6-9 and J usage is TRBJ2-7, with D possibly TRBD1 on 6 matching bases. Trimming stripped 2 bases from V and 4 bases from J, with 15 bases between. This CDR3 region has 15 residues. The V gene's germline CDR1 is MNHGY and CDR2 SVAAGI. The CDR3 loop is CASSYRWTVEYEQYF. The CDR3 DNA follows: TGTGCCAGCAGTTATAGGTGGACAGTAGAATACGAGCAGTACTTC.

There are many counts of this clone. The V and J genes are TRBV5-1 and TRBJ1-4; 9 bases agree with TRBD1. CDR1 is SGHRS, CDR2 YFSETQ, per germline. The trim removed 5 bases at V and 2 bases at J, leaving 13 bases unmatched. The CDR3 has 18 residues. The CDR3 DNA follows: TGCGCCAGCAGATATGCCGGGACAGGGCCAGGCACTAATGAAAAACTGTTTTTT. The encoded protein is CASRYAGTGPGTNEKLFF.

The chain carries TRBV4-3 and TRBJ2-7; D perhaps matches TRBD1 (6 bases). The germline CDR1 and CDR2 sequences are LGHNA and YSLEER. V was shortened by 0 bases and J by 2 bases, with 14 bases between the two germline ends. CDR3 size: 16 residues. The CDR3 DNA reads TGCGCCAGCAGCCAAGATTGGCGAGGGGGTACCTACGAGCAGTACTTC. Its protein is CASSQDWRGGTYEQYF.

This clone was observed once. V is TRBV27 and J is TRBJ2-6; D not certain. The CDR3 length is 16 residues. Trimming cost V 3 bases and J 0 bases, with 9 bases left between them. The germline V gene encodes CDR1 MNHEY and CDR2 SMNVEV (reference sequence). The CDR3 nucleotides read TGTGCCAGCAGTTTCCTACTGAGCTCTGGGGCCAACGTCCTGACTTTC. Protein sequence: CASSFLLSSGANVLTF.

The chain carries TRBV6-5 and TRBJ1-3; maybe TRBD1 (5 bases). Trimming cost V 7 bases and J 0 bases, with 13 bases left between them. CDR1 is MNHEY and CDR2 is SVGAGI in the germline V gene. The CDR3 spans 15 residues. The CDR3 DNA follows: TGTGCCAGCAAACGGGGGGGAAACTCTGGAAACACCATATATTTT. This translates into CASKRGGNSGNTIYF.

The rearrangement links TRBV2 to TRBJ1-2; TRBD1 aligns across 7 bases. CDR3 length equals 15 residues. J lost 5 bases, V lost 4 bases, and 10 bases had no gene match. Looked up from germline, CDR1 is SNHLY and CDR2 is FYNNEI. The CDR3 sequence: CASSVRAGGEYGYTF. Here the CDR3 DNA reads TGTGCCAGCAGTGTTCGGGCAGGGGGAGAATATGGCTACACCTTC.

The DNA of the CDR3 is TGTGCCAGCAGTCGCAGCGACAATCAGCCCCAGCATTTT. It translates to CASSRSDNQPQHF. The chain has TRBV27 and TRBJ1-5; D unclear. Germline CDR1 is MNHEY and CDR2 is SMNVEV (reference sequence). This CDR3 region has 13 residues. V lost 5 bases and J lost 3, with 8 bases in between.

This clone has ten or more counts. At the DNA level, this CDR3 is encoded by other sequences in the same sample as well. This chain links TRBV6-5 with TRBJ1-2; D is possibly TRBD1 (6 bases). V was trimmed by 5 bases and J by 5 bases, leaving 6 bases between them. The CDR3 consists of 11 residues. Germline V gives CDR1 MNHEY, CDR2 SVGAGI. The CDR3 protein is CASSQGYGYTF. Here the CDR3 DNA reads TGTGCCAGCAGTCAGGGGTATGGCTACACCTTC.

The chain recombines TRBV10-3 with TRBJ1-2; the match to TRBD1 covers 7 bases. The trim removed 3 bases at V and 8 bases at J, leaving 6 bases unmatched. CDR3 length: 13 amino acids. Germline V gives CDR1 ENHRY, CDR2 SYGVKD. The DNA for the CDR3 is TGTGCCATCAGTGAATTAACAGGGGAAGGCTACACCTTC. This translates into CAISELTGEGYTF.

The chain has TRBV10-2 and TRBJ2-5, with 8 bases identical to TRBD2. This CDR3 has 16 amino acids. Germline V lookup: CDR1 WSHSY, CDR2 SAAADI. Unmatched junction bases numbered 11, after V lost 6 bases and J lost 2 bases. The CDR3 coding sequence is TGCGCCAGCAGGACTAACTCGCGGGAGGAACAAGAGACCCAGTACTTC. This gives the protein CASRTNSREEQETQYF.